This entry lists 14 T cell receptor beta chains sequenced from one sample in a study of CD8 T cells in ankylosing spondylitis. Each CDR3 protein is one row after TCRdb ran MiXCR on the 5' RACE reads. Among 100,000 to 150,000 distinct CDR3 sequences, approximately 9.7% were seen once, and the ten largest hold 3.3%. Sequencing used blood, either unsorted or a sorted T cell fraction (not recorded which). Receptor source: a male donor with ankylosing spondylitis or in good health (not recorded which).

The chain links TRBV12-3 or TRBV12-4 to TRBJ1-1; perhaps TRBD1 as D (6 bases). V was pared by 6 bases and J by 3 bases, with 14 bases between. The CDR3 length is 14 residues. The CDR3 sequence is CASRKTGRDTEAFF. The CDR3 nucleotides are TGTGCCAGCAGGAAAACAGGGCGGGACACTGAAGCTTTCTTT.

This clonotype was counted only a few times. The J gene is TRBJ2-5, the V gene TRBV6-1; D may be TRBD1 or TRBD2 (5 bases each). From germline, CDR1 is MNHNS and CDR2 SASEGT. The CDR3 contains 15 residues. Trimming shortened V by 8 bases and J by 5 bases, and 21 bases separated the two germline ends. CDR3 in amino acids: CASRRSSGRGETQYF. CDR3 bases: TGTGCCAGCCGAAGAAGTTCAGGGCGAGGGGAGACCCAGTACTTC.

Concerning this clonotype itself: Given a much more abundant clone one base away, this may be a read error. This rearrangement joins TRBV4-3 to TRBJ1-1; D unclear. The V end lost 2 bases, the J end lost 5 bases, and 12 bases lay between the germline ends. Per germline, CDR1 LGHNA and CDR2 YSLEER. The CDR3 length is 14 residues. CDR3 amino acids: CASSQRMGRTEAFF. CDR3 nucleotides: TGCGCCAGCAGCCAACGGATGGGTCGGACTGAAGCTTTCTTT.

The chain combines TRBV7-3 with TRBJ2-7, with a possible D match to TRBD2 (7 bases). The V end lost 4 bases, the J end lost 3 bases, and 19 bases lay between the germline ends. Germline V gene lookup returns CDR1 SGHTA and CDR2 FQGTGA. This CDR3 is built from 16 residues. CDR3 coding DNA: TGTGCCAGCAGCTCGAAAGGGGGGGCCTCTCTCTACGAGCAGTACTTC. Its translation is CASSSKGGASLYEQYF.

CDR3 nucleotides: TGCAGCGCAGACCAGGGGAACACCGGGGAGCTGTTTTTT. This codes for CSADQGNTGELFF. The chain carries TRBV29-1 and TRBJ2-2; TRBD1 might be the D (5 bases). Germline assignment: CDR1 SQVTM and CDR2 ANQGSEA. This CDR3 has 13 amino acids. V gave up 7 bases and J gave up 1 base, with 10 bases separating them.

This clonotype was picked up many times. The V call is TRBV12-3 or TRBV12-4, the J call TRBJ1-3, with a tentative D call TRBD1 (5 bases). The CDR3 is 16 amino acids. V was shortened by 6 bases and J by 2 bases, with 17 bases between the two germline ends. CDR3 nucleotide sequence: TGTGCCAGCAGCCATCCCCCAGGGACTACTGGAAACACCATATATTTT. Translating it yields CASSHPPGTTGNTIYF.

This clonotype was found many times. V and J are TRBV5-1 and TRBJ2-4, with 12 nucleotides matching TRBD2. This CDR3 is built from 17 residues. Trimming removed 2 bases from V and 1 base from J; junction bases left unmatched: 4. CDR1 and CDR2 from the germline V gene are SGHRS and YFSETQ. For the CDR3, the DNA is TGCGCCAGCAGCTTCCTAGCGGGAGGGGGGGCCAAAAACATTCAGTACTTC. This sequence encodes CASSFLAGGGAKNIQYF.

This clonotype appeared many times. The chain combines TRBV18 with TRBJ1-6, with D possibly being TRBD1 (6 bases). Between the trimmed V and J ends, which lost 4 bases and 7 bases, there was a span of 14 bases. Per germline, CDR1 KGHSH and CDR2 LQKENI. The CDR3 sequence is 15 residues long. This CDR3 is CASSLSTGANSPLHF. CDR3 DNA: TGTGCCAGCTCACTATCGACAGGCGCGAATTCACCCCTCCACTTT.

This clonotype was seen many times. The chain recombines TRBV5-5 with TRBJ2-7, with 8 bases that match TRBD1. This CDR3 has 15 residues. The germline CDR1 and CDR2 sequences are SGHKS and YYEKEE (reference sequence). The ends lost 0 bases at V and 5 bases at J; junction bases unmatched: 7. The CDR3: CASSLGAGTGNEQYF. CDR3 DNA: TGTGCCAGCAGCTTGGGGGCCGGGACAGGTAACGAGCAGTACTTC.

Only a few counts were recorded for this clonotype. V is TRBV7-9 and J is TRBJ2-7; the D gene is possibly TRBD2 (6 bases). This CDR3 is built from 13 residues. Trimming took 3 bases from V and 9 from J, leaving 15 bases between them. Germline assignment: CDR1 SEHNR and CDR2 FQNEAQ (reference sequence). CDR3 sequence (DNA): TGTGCCAGCAGCTTCCGAGGCGGGGTCGGGCAGTACTTC. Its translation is CASSFRGGVGQYF.

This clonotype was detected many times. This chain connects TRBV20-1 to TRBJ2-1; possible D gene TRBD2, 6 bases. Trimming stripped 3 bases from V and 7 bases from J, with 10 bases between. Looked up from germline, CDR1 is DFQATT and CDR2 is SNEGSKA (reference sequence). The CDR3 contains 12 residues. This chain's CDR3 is CSASPGRNEQFF. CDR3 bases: TGCAGTGCTAGCCCAGGGAGGAATGAGCAGTTCTTC.

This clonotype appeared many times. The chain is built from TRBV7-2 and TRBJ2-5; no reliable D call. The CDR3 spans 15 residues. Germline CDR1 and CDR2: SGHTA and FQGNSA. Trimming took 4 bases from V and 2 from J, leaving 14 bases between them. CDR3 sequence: CASSSLGGRQETQYF. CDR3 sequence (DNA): TGTGCCAGCAGCTCATTAGGTGGCAGACAAGAGACCCAGTACTTC.

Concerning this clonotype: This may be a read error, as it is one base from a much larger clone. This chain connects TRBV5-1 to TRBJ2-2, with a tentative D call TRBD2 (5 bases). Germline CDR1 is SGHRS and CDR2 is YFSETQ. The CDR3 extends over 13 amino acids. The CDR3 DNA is TGCACCAGCATGACGGGAAACACCGGGGAGCTGTTTTTT. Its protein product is CTSMTGNTGELFF.

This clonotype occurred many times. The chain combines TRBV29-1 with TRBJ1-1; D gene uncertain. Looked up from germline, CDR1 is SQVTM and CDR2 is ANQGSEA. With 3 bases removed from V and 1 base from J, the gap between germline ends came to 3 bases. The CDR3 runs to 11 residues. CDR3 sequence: CSVDGNTEAFF. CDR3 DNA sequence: TGCAGCGTTGACGGGAACACTGAAGCTTTCTTT.